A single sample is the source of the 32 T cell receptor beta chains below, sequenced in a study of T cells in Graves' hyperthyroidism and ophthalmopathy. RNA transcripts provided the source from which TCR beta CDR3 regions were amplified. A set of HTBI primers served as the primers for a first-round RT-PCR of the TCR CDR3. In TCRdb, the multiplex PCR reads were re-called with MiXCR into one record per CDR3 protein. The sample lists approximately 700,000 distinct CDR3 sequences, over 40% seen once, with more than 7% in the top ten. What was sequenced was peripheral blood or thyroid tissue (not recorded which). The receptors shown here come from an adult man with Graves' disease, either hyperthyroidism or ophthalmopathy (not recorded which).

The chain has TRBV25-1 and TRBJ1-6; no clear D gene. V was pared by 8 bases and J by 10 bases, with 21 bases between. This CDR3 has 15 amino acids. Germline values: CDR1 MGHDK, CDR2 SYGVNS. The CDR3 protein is CASSSTQVWESPLHF. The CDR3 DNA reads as TGTGCCAGCTCTTCAACCCAGGTTTGGGAGTCACCCCTCCACTTT.

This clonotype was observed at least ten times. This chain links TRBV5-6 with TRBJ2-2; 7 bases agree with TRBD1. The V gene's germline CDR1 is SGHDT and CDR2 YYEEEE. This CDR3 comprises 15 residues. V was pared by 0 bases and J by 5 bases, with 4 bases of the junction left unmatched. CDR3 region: CASSLGQGVTGELFF. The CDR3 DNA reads TGTGCCAGCAGCTTGGGCCAGGGGGTAACCGGGGAGCTGTTTTTT. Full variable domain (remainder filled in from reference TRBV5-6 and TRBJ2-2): DAGVTQSPTHLIKTRGQQVTLRCSPKSGHDTVSWYQQALGQGPQFIFQYYEEEERQRGNFPDRFSGHQFPNYSSELNVNALLLGDSALYLCASSLGQGVTGELFFGEGSRLTVL.

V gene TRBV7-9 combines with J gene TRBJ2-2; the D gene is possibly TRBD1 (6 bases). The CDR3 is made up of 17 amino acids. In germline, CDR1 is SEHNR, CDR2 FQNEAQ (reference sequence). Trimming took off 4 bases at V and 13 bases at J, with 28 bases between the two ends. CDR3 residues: CASSWGSAVGTPGSLFF. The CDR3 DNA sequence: TGTGCCAGCAGCTGGGGGTCGGCGGTGGGGACACCGGGGTCGCTGTTTTTT.

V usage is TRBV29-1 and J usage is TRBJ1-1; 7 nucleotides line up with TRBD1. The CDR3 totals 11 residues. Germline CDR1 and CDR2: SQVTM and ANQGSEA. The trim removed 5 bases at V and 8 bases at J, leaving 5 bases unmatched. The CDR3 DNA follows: TGCAGCGTTTCCAAGACAGGGGAAGCTTTCTTT. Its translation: CSVSKTGEAFF. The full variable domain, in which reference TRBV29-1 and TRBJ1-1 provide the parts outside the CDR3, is SAVISQKPSRDICQRGTSLTIQCQVDSQVTMMFWYRQQPGQSLTLIATANQGSEATYESGFVIDKFPISRPNLTFSTLTVSNMSPEDSSIYLCSVSKTGEAFFGQGTRLTVV.

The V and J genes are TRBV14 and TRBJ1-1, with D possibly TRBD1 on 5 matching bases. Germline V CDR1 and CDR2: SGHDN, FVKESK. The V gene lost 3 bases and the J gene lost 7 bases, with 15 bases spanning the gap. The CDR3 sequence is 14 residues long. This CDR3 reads CASSQPQGPIEAFF. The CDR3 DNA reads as TGTGCCAGCAGCCAGCCTCAGGGACCTATTGAAGCTTTCTTT. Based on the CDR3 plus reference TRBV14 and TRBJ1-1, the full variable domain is EAGVTQFPSHSVIEKGQTVTLRCDPISGHDNLYWYRRVMGKEIKFLLHFVKESKQDESGMPNNRFLAERTGGTYSTLKVQPAELEDSGVYFCASSQPQGPIEAFFGQGTRLTVV.

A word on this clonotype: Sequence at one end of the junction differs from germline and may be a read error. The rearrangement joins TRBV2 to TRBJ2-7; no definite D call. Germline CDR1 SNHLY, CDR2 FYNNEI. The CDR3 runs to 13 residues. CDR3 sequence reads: CAISDPSSYEQYF. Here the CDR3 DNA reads TGTGCCATCAGTGACCCTAGCTCCTACGAGCAGTACTTC.

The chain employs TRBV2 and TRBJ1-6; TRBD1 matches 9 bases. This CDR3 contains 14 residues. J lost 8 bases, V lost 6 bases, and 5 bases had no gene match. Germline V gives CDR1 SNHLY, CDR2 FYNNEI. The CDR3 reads CASSGTGIDSPLHF. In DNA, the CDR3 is TGTGCCAGCAGCGGGACAGGGATCGATTCACCCCTCCACTTT. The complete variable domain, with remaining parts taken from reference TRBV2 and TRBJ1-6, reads EPEVTQTPSHQVTQMGQEVILRCVPISNHLYFYWYRQILGQKVEFLVSFYNNEISEKSEIFDDQFSVERPDGSNFTLKIRSTKLEDSAMYFCASSGTGIDSPLHFGNGTRLTVT.

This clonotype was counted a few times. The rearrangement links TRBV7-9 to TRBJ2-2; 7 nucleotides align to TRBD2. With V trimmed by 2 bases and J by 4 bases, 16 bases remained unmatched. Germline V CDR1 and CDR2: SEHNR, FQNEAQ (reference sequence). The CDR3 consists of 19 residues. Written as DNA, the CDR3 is TGTGCCAGCAGCTTACCTCTAGCGGAGGGCGCCTCGGGCACCGGGGAGCTGTTTTTT. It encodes CASSLPLAEGASGTGELFF.

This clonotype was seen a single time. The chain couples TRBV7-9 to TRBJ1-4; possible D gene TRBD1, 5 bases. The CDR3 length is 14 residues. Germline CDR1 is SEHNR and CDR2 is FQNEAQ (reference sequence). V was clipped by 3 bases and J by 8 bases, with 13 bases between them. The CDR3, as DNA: TGTGCCAGCAGCTTCCGGGGGGGAAACGAAAAACTGTTTTTT. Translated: CASSFRGGNEKLFF.

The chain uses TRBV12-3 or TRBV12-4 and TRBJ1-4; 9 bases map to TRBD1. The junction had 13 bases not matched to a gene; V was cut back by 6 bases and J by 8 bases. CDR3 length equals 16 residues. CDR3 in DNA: TGTGCCAGCAGCGGGGGGACAGGGCCTATGGACGAAAAACTGTTTTTT. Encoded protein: CASSGGTGPMDEKLFF.

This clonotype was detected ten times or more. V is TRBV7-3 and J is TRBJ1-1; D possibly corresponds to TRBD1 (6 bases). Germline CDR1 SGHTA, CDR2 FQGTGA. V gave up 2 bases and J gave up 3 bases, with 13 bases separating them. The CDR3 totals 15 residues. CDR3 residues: CASSLSGDGYTEAFF. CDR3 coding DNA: TGTGCCAGCAGCTTATCAGGGGATGGGTACACTGAAGCTTTCTTT.

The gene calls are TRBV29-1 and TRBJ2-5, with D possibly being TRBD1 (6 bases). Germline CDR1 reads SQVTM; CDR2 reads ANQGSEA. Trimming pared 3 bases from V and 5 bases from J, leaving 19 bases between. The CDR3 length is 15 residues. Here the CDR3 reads CSVDRSGQGMETQYF. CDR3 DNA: TGCAGCGTTGACCGCTCCGGGCAGGGGATGGAGACCCAGTACTTC.

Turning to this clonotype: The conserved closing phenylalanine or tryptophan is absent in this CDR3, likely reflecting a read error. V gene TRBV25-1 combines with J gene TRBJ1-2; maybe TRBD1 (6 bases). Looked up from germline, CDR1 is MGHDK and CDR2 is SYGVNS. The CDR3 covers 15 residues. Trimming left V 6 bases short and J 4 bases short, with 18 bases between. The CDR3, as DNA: TGTGCCAGCAGCGTTGAAGATCGGGGGGCCTATGGCTACACCCTC. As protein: CASSVEDRGAYGYTL.

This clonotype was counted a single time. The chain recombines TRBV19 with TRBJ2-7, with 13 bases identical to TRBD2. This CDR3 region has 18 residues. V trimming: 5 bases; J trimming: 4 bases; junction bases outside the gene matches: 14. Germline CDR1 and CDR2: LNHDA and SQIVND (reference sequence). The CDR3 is CASSSRHGLAGVRYEQYF. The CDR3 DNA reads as TGTGCCAGTAGTTCGCGACACGGACTAGCGGGAGTAAGGTACGAGCAGTACTTC.

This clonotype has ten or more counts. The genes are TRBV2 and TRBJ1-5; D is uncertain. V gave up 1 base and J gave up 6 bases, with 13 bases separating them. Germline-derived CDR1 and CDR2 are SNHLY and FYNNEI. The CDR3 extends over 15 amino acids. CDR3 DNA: TGTGCCAGCAGTGAAGGAGGGTTCGGCGGTCAGCCCCAGCATTTT. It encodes CASSEGGFGGQPQHF.

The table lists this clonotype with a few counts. CDR3 nucleotides: TGCAGTGCTAGAGGCGGAGGGGGCTCGGTCATCTACGAGCAGTACTTC. It translates to CSARGGGGSVIYEQYF. V is TRBV20-1 and J is TRBJ2-7; a weak D match, TRBD1 (7 bases). The length of the CDR3 is 16 residues. CDR1 and CDR2 from the germline V gene are DFQATT and SNEGSKA (reference sequence). Trimming cost V 1 base and J 3 bases, with 19 bases left between them.

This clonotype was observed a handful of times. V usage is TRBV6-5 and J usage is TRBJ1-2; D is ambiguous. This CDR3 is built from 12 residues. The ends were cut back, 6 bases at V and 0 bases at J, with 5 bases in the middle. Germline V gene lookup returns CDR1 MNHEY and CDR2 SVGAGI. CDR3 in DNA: TGTGCCAGCAGGGGGTCTAACTATGGCTACACCTTC. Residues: CASRGSNYGYTF.

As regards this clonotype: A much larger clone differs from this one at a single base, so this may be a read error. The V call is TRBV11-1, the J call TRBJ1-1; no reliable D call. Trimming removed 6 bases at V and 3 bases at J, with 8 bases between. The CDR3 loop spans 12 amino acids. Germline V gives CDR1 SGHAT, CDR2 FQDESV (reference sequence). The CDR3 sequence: CASSLYDTEAFF. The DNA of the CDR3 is TGTGCCAGCAGTTTATACGACACTGAAGCTTTCTTT. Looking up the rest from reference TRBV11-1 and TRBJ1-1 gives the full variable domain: EAEVAQSPRYKITEKSQAVAFWCDPISGHATLYWYRQILGQGPELLVQFQDESVVDDSQLPKDRFSAERLKGVDSTLKIQPAELGDSAMYLCASSLYDTEAFFGQGTRLTVV.

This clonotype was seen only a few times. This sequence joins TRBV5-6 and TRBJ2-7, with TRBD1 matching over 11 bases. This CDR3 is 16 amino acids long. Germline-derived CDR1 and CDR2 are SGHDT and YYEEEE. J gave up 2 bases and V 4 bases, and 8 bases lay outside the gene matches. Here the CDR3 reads CASSQAPGQGAYEQYF. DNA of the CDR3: TGTGCCAGCAGCCAGGCCCCGGGACAGGGGGCCTACGAGCAGTACTTC.

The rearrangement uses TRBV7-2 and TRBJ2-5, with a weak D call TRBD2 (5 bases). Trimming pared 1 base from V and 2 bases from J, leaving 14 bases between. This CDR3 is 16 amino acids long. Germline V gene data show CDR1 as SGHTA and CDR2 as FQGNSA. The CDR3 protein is CASSLEGRTGQETQYF. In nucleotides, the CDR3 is TGTGCCAGCAGCTTAGAGGGAAGAACGGGACAAGAGACCCAGTACTTC.

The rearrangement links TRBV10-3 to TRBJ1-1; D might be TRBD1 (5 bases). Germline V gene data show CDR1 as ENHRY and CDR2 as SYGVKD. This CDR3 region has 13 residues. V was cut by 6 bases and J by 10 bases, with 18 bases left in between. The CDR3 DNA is TGTGCCATCAGGGACAAAAGGGAAACAGCAGCTTTCTTT. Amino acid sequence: CAIRDKRETAAFF.

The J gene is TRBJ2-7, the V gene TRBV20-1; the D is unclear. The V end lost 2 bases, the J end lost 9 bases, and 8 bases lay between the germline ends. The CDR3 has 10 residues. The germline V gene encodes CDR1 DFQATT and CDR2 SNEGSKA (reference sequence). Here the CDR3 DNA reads TGCAGTGCTAGACCTCTAAGGCAGTACTTC. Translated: CSARPLRQYF.

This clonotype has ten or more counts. This CDR3 is CSAREWTGNQPQHF. The CDR3 DNA reads TGCAGTGCTAGAGAGTGGACAGGCAATCAGCCCCAGCATTTT. V usage is TRBV20-1 and J usage is TRBJ1-5; a possible D gene is TRBD1 (6 bases). Germline CDR1 is DFQATT and CDR2 is SNEGSKA (reference sequence). This CDR3 region has 14 residues. The V gene lost 0 bases and the J gene lost 2 bases, with 8 bases spanning the gap.

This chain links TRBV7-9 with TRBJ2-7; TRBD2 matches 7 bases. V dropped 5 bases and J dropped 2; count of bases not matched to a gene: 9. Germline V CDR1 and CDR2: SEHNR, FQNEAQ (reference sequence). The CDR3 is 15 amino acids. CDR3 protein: CASSVPASGTYEQYF. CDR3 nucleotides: TGTGCCAGCAGCGTTCCGGCTAGCGGCACCTACGAGCAGTACTTC.

CDR3: CATSRGVNSPLHF. CDR3 nucleotide sequence: TGTGCCACCAGCAGAGGGGTGAATTCACCCCTCCACTTT. The chain carries TRBV15 and TRBJ1-6; D is uncertain. The length of the CDR3 is 13 residues. V was trimmed by 1 base and J by 7 bases, leaving 5 bases between them. Germline CDR1 LNHNV, CDR2 YYDKDF (reference sequence).

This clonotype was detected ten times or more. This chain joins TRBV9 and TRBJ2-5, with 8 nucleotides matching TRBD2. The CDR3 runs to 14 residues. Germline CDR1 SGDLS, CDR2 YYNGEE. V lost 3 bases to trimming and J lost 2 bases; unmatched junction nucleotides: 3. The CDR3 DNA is TGTGCCAGCAGCGGTAGCGGGGCACAAGAGACCCAGTACTTC. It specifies CASSGSGAQETQYF.

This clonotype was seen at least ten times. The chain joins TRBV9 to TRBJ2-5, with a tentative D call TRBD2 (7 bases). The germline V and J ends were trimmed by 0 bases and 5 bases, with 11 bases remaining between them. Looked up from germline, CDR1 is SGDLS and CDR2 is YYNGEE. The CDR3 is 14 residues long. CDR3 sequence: CASSVAGGGETQYF. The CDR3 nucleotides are TGTGCCAGCAGCGTAGCGGGGGGCGGTGAGACCCAGTACTTC.

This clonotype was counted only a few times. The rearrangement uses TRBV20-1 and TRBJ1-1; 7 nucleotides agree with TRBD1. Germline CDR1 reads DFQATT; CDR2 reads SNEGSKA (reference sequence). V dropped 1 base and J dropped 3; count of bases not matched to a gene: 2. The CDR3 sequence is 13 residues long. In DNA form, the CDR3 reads TGCAGTGCTAGAGTAACAGGGGACACTGAAGCTTTCTTT. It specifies CSARVTGDTEAFF.

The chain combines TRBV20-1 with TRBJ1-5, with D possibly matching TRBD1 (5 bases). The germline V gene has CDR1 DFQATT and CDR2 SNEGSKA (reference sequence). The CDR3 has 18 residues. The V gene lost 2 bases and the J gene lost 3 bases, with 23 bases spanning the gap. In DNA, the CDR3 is TGCAGTGCTAGATCCAACCGGGTTGGCTGGGGGTCCAATCAGCCCCAGCATTTT. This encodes CSARSNRVGWGSNQPQHF.

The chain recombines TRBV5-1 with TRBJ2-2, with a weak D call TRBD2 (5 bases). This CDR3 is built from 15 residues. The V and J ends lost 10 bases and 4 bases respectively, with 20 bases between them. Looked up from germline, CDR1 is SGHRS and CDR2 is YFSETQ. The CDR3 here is CAGGAEGVVTGELFF. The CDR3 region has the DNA TGCGCCGGCGGAGCAGAGGGAGTAGTCACCGGGGAGCTGTTTTTT.

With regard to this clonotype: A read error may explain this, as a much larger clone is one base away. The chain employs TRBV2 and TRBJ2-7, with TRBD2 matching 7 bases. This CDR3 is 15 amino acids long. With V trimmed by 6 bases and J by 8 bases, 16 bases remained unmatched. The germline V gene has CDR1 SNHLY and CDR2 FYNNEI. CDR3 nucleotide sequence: TGTGCCAGCAGACGAAGATCTGGCGGGAGCGACAAGCAGTACTTC. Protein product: CASRRRSGGSDKQYF. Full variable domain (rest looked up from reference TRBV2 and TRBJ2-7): EPEVTQTPSHQVTQMGQEVILRCVPISNHLYFYWYRQILGQKVEFLVSFYNNEISEKSEIFDDQFSVERPDGSNFTLKIRSTKLEDSAMYFCASRRRSGGSDKQYFGPGTRLTVT.

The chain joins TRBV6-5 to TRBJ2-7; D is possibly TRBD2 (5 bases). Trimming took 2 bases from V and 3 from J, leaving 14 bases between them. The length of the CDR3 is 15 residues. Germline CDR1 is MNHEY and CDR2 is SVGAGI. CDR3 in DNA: TGTGCCAGCAGTTACAAAGGCTCCAGCGGCTACGAGCAGTACTTC. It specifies CASSYKGSSGYEQYF.